This TCR beta chain was recovered during a study of T cell clonotyping in hematopoietic cell transplantation. The study, taken as a whole, reports: At the given depth, recipient repertoires were over 95% de novo clonotypes. After transplant, recipient diversity fell while pathologically expanded clonotypes grew through day 180. Broader posttransplant TCR repertoire diversity was predicted by graft donor and pretransplant recipient Inverse Simpson Index values.

A remark on this clone: The antigen is not known.

Generated by immunoSEQ multiplex PCR, the TCRdb table keeps only in-frame clones and is missing some. The sample consists of some 900 clones, more than 65% of them appearing once. Trimming left V 0 bases short and J 0 bases short, with 14 bases between. The germline CDR1 and CDR2 sequences are MNHEY and SMNVEV (reference sequence). CDR3 length equals 17 residues. The origin of this receptor is a female patient in her 30s who had an allogeneic stem cell transplant, so the T cells may come from the graft donor. Some clones in this sample may be carry-over from other donors' samples. This chain connects TRBV27 to TRBJ1-1; no firm D call. The sample was PBMCs, taken 30 days after allogeneic stem cell transplant. In DNA form, the CDR3 reads TGTGCCAGCAGTTTATCGCGGTCTAGGACCATGAACACTGAAGCTTTCTTT. Its protein product is CASSLSRSRTMNTEAFF.